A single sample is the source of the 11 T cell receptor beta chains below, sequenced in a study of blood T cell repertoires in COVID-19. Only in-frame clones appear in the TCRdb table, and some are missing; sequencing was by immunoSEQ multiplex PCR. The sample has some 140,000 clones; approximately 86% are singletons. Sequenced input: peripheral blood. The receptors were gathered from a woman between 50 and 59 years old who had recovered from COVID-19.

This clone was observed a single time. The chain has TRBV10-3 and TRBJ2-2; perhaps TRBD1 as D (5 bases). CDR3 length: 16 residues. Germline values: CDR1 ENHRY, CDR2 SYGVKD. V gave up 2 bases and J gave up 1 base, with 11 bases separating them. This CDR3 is CAISEVGQGNTGELFF. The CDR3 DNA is TGTGCCATCAGTGAGGTGGGTCAGGGGAACACCGGGGAGCTGTTTTTT.

DNA for the CDR3: TGTGCCAGCACAAAGGGGGGGGAGACCCAGTACTTC. Translating it yields CASTKGGETQYF. The chain couples TRBV7-8 to TRBJ2-5; D possibly corresponds to TRBD2 (7 bases). The germline CDR1 and CDR2 sequences are SGHVS and FQNEAQ. This CDR3 region has 12 residues. With 7 bases removed from V and 5 bases from J, the gap between germline ends came to 11 bases. Full variable domain (rest looked up from reference TRBV7-8 and TRBJ2-5): GAGVSQSPRYKVAKRGQDVALRCDPISGHVSLFWYQQALGQGPEFLTYFQNEAQLDKSGLPSDRFFAERPEGSVSTLKIQRTQQEDSAVYLCASTKGGETQYFGPGTRLLVL.

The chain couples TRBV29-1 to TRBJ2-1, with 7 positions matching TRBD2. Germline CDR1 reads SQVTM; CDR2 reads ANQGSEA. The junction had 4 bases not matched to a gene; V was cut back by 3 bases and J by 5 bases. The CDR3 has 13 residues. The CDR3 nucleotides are TGCAGCGTTGAGGGCGGGGGTAACAATGAGCAGTTCTTC. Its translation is CSVEGGGNNEQFF.

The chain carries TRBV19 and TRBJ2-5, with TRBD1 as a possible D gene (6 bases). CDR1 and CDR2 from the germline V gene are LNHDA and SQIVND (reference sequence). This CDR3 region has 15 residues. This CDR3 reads CAETPGQRNQETQYF. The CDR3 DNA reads TGTGCAGAAACACCGGGACAAAGAAACCAAGAGACCCAGTACTTC.

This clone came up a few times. In DNA form, the CDR3 reads TGTGCCTGGAGCGATAAACAGGGAAATGATCAGCCCCAGCATTTT. It codes for CAWSDKQGNDQPQHF. This chain uses TRBV30 with TRBJ1-5, with TRBD1 as a possible D gene (6 bases). Germline CDR1 and CDR2: GTSNPN and SVGIG (reference sequence). The germline V and J ends were trimmed by 3 bases and 5 bases, with 17 bases remaining between them. This CDR3 spans 15 amino acids.

CDR3 bases: TGTGCCAGCAGCTTAGAACGAAACGCCTACGCGAATCGGGAGCTGTTTTTT. The encoded protein is CASSLERNAYANRELFF. The chain has TRBV7-6 and TRBJ2-2, with D unclear. Trimming took 1 base from V and 9 from J, leaving 21 bases between them. CDR1 is SGHVS and CDR2 is FNYEAQ in the germline V gene. This CDR3 contains 17 residues.

CDR3 DNA sequence: TGTGCCAGCAGACCTACAGGGCCGACACCTTATGGCTACACCTTC. Its protein product is CASRPTGPTPYGYTF. The V call is TRBV11-2, the J call TRBJ1-2, with D possibly matching TRBD1 (6 bases). Per germline, CDR1 SGHAT and CDR2 FQNNGV. The germline V and J ends were trimmed by 6 bases and 5 bases, with 19 bases remaining between them. The CDR3 spans 15 residues. Filled out from reference TRBV11-2 and TRBJ1-2, the complete variable domain reads EAGVAQSPRYKIIEKRQSVAFWCNPISGHATLYWYQQILGQGPKLLIQFQNNGVVDDSQLPKDRFSAERLKGVDSTLKIQPAKLEDSAVYLCASRPTGPTPYGYTFGSGTRLTVV.

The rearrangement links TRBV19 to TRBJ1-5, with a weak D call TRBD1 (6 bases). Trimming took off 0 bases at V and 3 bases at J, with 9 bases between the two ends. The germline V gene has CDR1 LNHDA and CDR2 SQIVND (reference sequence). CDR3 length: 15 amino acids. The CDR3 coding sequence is TGTGCCAGTAGTATAGATAGGGGGAACAATCAGCCCCAGCATTTT. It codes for CASSIDRGNNQPQHF.

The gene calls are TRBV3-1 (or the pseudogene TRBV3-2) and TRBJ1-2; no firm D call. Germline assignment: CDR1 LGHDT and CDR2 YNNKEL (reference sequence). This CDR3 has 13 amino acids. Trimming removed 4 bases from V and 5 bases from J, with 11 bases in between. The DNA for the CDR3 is TGTGCCAGCAGCCTTGAGGCGGCGTATGGCTACACCTTC. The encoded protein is CASSLEAAYGYTF.

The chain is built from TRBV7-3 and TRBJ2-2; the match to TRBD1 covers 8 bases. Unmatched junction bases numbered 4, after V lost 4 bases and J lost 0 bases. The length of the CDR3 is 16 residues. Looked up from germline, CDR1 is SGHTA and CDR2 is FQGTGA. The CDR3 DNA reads TGTGCCAGCAGCTCGGACAGGGTCGCGAACACCGGGGAGCTGTTTTTT. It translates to CASSSDRVANTGELFF.

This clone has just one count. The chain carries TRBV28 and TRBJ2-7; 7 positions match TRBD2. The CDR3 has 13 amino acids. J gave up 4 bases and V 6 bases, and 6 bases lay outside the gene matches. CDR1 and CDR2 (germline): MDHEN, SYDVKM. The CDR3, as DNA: TGTGCCAGCAGGCCTCGGGGGGAGTACGAGCAGTACTTC. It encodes CASRPRGEYEQYF. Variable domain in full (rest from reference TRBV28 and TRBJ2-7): DVKVTQSSRYLVKRTGEKVFLECVQDMDHENMFWYRQDPGLGLRLIYFSYDVKMKEKGDIPEGYSVSREKKERFSLILESASTNQTSMYLCASRPRGEYEQYFGPGTRLTVT.